The clone carrying this T cell receptor (beta chain) was detected many times. Its matching antigen is unknown. The data originate from a study of blood T cells in healthy people across ages. General study points: With naive T cell percentage, TCR beta diversity showed a strong correlation. Age showed a roughly linear inverse relationship with TCR beta diversity per million T cells.

Per-sample PBMC isolation yielded at least 6.5 million cells. Through a sample-barcoded 5' primer and a J-beta primer mix, a second PCR was run for roughly 6 to 11 cycles. Each CDR3 protein gets one entry after TCRdb re-called the 5' RACE reads with MiXCR. The sample holds about 970,000 distinct CDR3 sequences; 51% are singletons and the top ten take 20% to 25%. The receptor comes from a woman between 55 and 75 years old in good health. The material sequenced was blood.

CDR3 in amino acids: CASSQDRTGRSVIQYF. CDR3 bases: TGTGCCAGCAGCCAAGACCGAACGGGCCGATCGGTCATTCAGTACTTC. This chain connects TRBV3-1 to TRBJ2-4; D remains unclear. Germline V gene lookup returns CDR1 LGHDT and CDR2 YNNKEL (reference sequence). This CDR3 has 16 residues. Trimming removed 0 bases from V and 9 bases from J, with 18 bases in between.